The present T cell receptor beta chain was sequenced within a study of breast tumors, draining lymph nodes, adjacent tissues. General study results and limits: Most tumor T cells seemingly derive from lymph node, then expand in tumor. Luminal-like breast cancer showed significantly greater tumor-nontumor repertoire similarity than basal-like breast cancer did. Tumors had less TCR diversity than lymph nodes, more than nontumor tissue. Data only fit, rather than demonstrated, lymph node origin of most tumor T cells.

The junction had 11 bases not matched to a gene; V was cut back by 1 base and J by 2 bases. CDR1 is SGHTA and CDR2 is FQGTGA in the germline V gene. The CDR3 is made up of 18 amino acids. A remark on this clonotype: The target antigen is unknown.

TCRdb re-called the multiplex PCR reads through MiXCR, storing one row per CDR3 protein. The sample lists some 230,000 distinct CDR3 sequences; 30% to 35% were seen once. Samples came from axillary lymph nodes draining the breast cancer. Sequencing used axillary lymph node tissue. The source is a female donor with breast cancer. Some clones in this sample may be carry-over from other donors' samples. The V gene is TRBV7-3, the J gene TRBJ2-3, with 8 nucleotides matching TRBD2. DNA for the CDR3: TGTGCCAGCAGCTTAAGTAGCGGGGCCGGAGGGGACACAGATACGCAGTATTTT. Residues: CASSLSSGAGGDTDTQYF.